Detailed here is one TCR beta chain. Per the original data handling: Reference gene primer amplification gave nucleated cell count estimates. Clones were read by immunoSEQ multiplex PCR, and TCRdb kept only the in-frame ones, dropping some. D and trimming come from the DNA, and the V and J calls and clone size come from that table. Of almost 400,000 clones listed, roughly 86% are singletons. The data derive from a study of blood T cell repertoires in COVID-19. Study-level background: There were acute and convalescent COVID-19 samples, and they came from the United States, Italy and Spain. Sources were T cells, B-cell-depleted T cells, or PBMCs; the material itself was cDNA or gDNA.

Patients of the Seattle cohort, enrolled during active infection, were followed longitudinally. Trimming cost V 5 bases and J 4 bases; bases outside gene matches: 10. Germline CDR1 is SEHNR and CDR2 is FQNEAQ (reference sequence). This CDR3 is built from 16 residues. The sequenced material came from peripheral blood. The TCR was taken from a woman aged 55 to 70 with COVID-19, enrolled during active disease. This chain uses TRBV7-9 with TRBJ2-5; 10 positions agree with TRBD1. CDR3 region: CASSPRQGAGIETQYF. The CDR3 DNA reads TGTGCCAGCAGCCCTAGACAGGGGGCAGGGATAGAGACCCAGTACTTC.